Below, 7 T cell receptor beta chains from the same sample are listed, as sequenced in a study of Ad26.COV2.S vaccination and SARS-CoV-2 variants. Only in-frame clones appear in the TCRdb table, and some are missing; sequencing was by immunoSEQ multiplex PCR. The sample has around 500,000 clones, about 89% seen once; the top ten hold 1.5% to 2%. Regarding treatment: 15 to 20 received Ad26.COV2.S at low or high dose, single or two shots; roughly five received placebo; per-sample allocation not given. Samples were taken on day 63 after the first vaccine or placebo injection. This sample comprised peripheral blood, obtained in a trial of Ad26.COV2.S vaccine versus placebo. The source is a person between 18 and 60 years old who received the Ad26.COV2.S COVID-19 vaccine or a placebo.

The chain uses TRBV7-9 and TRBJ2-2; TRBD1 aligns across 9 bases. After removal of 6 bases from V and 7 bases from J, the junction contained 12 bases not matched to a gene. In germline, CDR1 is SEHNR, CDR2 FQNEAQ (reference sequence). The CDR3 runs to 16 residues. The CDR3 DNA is TGTGCCAGCAGTCCTACAGGGGGCATCCGCTTCGGGGAGCTGTTTTTT. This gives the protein CASSPTGGIRFGELFF.

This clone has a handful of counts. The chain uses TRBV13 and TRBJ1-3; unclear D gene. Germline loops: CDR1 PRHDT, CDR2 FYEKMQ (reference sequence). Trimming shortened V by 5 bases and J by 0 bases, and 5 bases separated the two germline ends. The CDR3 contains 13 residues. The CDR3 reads CASSEDSGNTIYF. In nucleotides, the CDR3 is TGTGCCAGCAGCGAAGACTCTGGAAACACCATATATTTT. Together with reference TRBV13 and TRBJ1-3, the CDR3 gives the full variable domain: AAGVIQSPRHLIKEKRETATLKCYPIPRHDTVYWYQQGPGQDPQFLISFYEKMQSDKGSIPDRFSAQQFSDYHSELNMSSLELGDSALYFCASSEDSGNTIYFGEGSWLTVV.

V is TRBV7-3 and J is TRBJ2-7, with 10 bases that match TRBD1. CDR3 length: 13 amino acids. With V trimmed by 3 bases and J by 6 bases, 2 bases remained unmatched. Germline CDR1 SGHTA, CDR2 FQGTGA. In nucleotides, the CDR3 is TGTGCCAGCAGCTTTCGGGACAGGGGCGAGCAGTACTTC. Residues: CASSFRDRGEQYF.

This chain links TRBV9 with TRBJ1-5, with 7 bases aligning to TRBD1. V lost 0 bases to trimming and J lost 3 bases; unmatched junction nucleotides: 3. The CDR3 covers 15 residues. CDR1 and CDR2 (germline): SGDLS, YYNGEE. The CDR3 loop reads CASSVGDSYNQPQHF. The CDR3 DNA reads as TGTGCCAGCAGCGTAGGGGACAGTTACAATCAGCCCCAGCATTTT.

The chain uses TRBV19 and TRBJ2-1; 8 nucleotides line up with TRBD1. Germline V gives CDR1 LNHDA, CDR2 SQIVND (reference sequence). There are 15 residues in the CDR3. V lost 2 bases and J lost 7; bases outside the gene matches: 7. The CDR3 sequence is CASSIRRGRHNEQFF. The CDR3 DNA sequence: TGTGCCAGTAGTATACGCAGGGGGCGACATAATGAGCAGTTCTTC.

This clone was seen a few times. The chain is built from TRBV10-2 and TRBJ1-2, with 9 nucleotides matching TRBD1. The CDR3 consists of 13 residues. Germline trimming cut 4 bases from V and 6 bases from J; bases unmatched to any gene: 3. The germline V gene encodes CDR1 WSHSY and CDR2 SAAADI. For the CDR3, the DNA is TGCGCCAGCAGTGCTGGACAGGGGAATGGCTACACCTTC. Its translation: CASSAGQGNGYTF.

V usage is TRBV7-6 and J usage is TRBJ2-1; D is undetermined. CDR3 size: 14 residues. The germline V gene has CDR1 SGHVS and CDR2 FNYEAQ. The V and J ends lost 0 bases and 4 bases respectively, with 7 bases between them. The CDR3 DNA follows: TGTGCCAGCAGCTTAGCCGCAGAATACAATGAGCAGTTCTTC. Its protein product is CASSLAAEYNEQFF.